The clone carrying this T cell receptor beta chain was counted many times. The data are from a study of T-cell reconstitution after alpha-beta-depleted transplantation in children. Unique molecular identifiers were incorporated into the prepared TCRbeta library. TCRdb ran MiXCR on the PCR reads and lists one entry per CDR3 protein. The sample lists around 200,000 distinct CDR3 sequences, approximately 6.6% occurring once. The CDR3 has 18 amino acids. The germline V gene has CDR1 KGHDR and CDR2 SFDVKD. With V trimmed by 3 bases and J by 1 base, 10 bases remained unmatched. The sequenced sample was PBMCs from the stem cell graft donor, obtained from the stem cell graft. The chain is built from TRBV24-1 and TRBJ2-1; 8 bases line up with TRBD1. The receptor was isolated from a human donor who donated a stem cell graft to a child with Wiskott-Aldrich syndrome. CDR3 in DNA: TGTGCCACCAGTGATCCTGACGGACAGGGTGGGTCCTACAATGAGCAGTTCTTC. Amino acid sequence: CATSDPDGQGGSYNEQFF.